Each of the 15 T cell receptor beta chains below was sequenced from the same sample in a study of blood T cell repertoires in COVID-19. Here immunoSEQ multiplex PCR was the method, and the copy in TCRdb shows in-frame clones only, minus some. The sample shows about 240,000 clones, 75% to 90% of them seen only once. The sequenced sample was peripheral blood. These receptors were taken from a woman aged 80 or older with COVID-19, enrolled during active disease.

The chain combines TRBV24-1 with TRBJ2-5; weak D call: TRBD1 (6 bases). The germline V gene encodes CDR1 KGHDR and CDR2 SFDVKD. CDR3 length: 14 residues. Trimming took off 4 bases at V and 5 bases at J, with 13 bases between the two ends. CDR3 protein: CATSDPTGKETQYF. CDR3 coding DNA: TGTGCCACCAGTGACCCCACAGGGAAGGAGACCCAGTACTTC.

About this clone itself: One end of the junction does not line up with germline, which may come from a read error. The chain recombines TRBV6-5 with TRBJ1-1; D unclear. Germline CDR1 and CDR2: MNHEY and SVGAGI. The CDR3 totals 14 residues. The CDR3 is CASTRGELKTEAFF. CDR3 coding DNA: TGTGCCAGCACGAGAGGCGAGTTGAAAACTGAAGCTTTCTTT.

J is TRBJ1-1 and V is TRBV15; D remains unclear. This CDR3 contains 12 residues. Trimming stripped 0 bases from V and 7 bases from J, with 6 bases between. CDR1 and CDR2 from the germline V gene are LNHNV and YYDKDF (reference sequence). The CDR3 bases are TGTGCCACCAGCAGAGAGGTGAGTGAAGCTTTCTTT. This encodes CATSREVSEAFF.

The chain is built from TRBV6-5 and TRBJ1-1; TRBD1 is a possible D gene (5 bases). With 4 bases removed from V and 5 bases from J, the gap between germline ends came to 11 bases. Per germline, CDR1 MNHEY and CDR2 SVGAGI. The CDR3 is made up of 13 amino acids. CDR3 region: CASSSLGGTEAFF. Written as DNA, the CDR3 is TGTGCCAGCAGTTCTCTCGGGGGAACTGAAGCTTTCTTT.

This chain uses TRBV28 with TRBJ1-1; possibly TRBD1 for D (5 bases). Trimming removed 7 bases at V and 10 bases at J, with 16 bases between. CDR1 MDHEN and CDR2 SYDVKM come from the germline V gene. The CDR3 extends over 12 amino acids. The CDR3 sequence: CASTAEWGGAFF. The CDR3 nucleotides read TGTGCCAGCACAGCCGAATGGGGGGGAGCTTTCTTT.

The chain recombines TRBV27 with TRBJ1-1, with D hard to call. This CDR3 has 13 residues. V was pared by 5 bases and J by 0 bases, with 7 bases between. Germline CDR1 is MNHEY and CDR2 is SMNVEV (reference sequence). The CDR3, as DNA: TGTGCCAGCAGTCGGACTTTGAACACTGAAGCTTTCTTT. Encoded protein: CASSRTLNTEAFF.

The chain couples TRBV20-1 to TRBJ2-1; 8 nucleotides align to TRBD1. The CDR3 sequence is 11 residues long. Germline CDR1 is DFQATT and CDR2 is SNEGSKA (reference sequence). The V segment lost 3 bases and the J segment 8 bases; nucleotides outside the gene matches: 0. CDR3 loop: CSASRGHEQFF. As DNA, the CDR3 is TGCAGTGCTAGCAGGGGGCATGAGCAGTTCTTC.

The chain uses TRBV7-9 and TRBJ2-7; 12 bases map to TRBD2. From germline, CDR1 is SEHNR and CDR2 FQNEAQ (reference sequence). V lost 1 base, J lost 3 bases, and 4 bases stayed unmatched. The CDR3 contains 16 residues. The CDR3 protein is CASSLGLAGGGYEQYF. CDR3 nucleotides: TGTGCCAGCAGCTTAGGGCTAGCGGGAGGGGGCTACGAGCAGTACTTC.

The chain is built from TRBV5-4 and TRBJ2-2; possible D gene TRBD2, 6 bases. The CDR3 totals 15 residues. V was pared by 3 bases and J by 3 bases, with 12 bases between. The germline V gene has CDR1 SGHNT and CDR2 YYREEE (reference sequence). CDR3 in amino acids: CASSSRRGDTGELFF. In DNA form, the CDR3 reads TGTGCCAGCAGCTCCCGGAGGGGTGACACCGGGGAGCTGTTTTTT. Looking up the rest from reference TRBV5-4 and TRBJ2-2 gives the full variable domain: ETGVTQSPTHLIKTRGQQVTLRCSSQSGHNTVSWYQQALGQGPQFIFQYYREEENGRGNFPPRFSGLQFPNYSSELNVNALELDDSALYLCASSSRRGDTGELFFGEGSRLTVL.

This clone was observed a handful of times. V is TRBV7-8 and J is TRBJ2-5, with 7 bases fitting TRBD2. This CDR3 region has 14 residues. V trimming: 5 bases; J trimming: 8 bases; junction bases outside the gene matches: 11. Germline lookup yields CDR1 SGHVS and CDR2 FQNEAQ. The CDR3 DNA is TGTGCCAGCAGCACCTCTAGCGGACCCCAAACCCAGTACTTC. It specifies CASSTSSGPQTQYF.

In this sample, this clone turned up a few times. J is TRBJ2-7 and V is TRBV4-3, with 8 positions matching TRBD2. CDR1 LGHNA and CDR2 YSLEER come from the germline V gene. There are 15 residues in the CDR3. The junction had 7 bases not matched to a gene; V was cut back by 3 bases and J by 3 bases. CDR3 DNA: TGCGCCAGCAGCCAGGCGACTAGCGTAGTCTACGAGCAGTACTTC. Protein product: CASSQATSVVYEQYF.

V usage is TRBV28 and J usage is TRBJ2-7, with 7 nucleotides matching TRBD1. V trimming: 6 bases; J trimming: 2 bases; junction bases outside the gene matches: 7. The CDR3 runs 14 residues. Germline V gives CDR1 MDHEN, CDR2 SYDVKM. Written as DNA, the CDR3 is TGTGCCAGCAGCTATGACAGGGCCACCTACGAGCAGTACTTC. Translation gives CASSYDRATYEQYF.

The chain is built from TRBV10-3 and TRBJ2-3; no firm D call. CDR3 length equals 13 residues. The germline gives CDR1 ENHRY, CDR2 SYGVKD. Trimming took off 4 bases at V and 5 bases at J, with 10 bases between the two ends. The CDR3 loop reads CAISGREEDTQYF. CDR3 bases: TGTGCCATCAGTGGCCGAGAAGAAGATACGCAGTATTTT.

The gene calls are TRBV18 and TRBJ2-7, with D possibly being TRBD1 (6 bases). V lost 2 bases, J lost 2 bases, and 13 bases lay in between. The CDR3 extends over 15 amino acids. Germline V gene sequence: CDR1 KGHSH, CDR2 LQKENI. In DNA form, the CDR3 reads TGTGCCAGCTCACCAGAGACAGGAAGGGCCTACGAGCAGTACTTC. Translation gives CASSPETGRAYEQYF.

This clone appeared a few times. The chain links TRBV3-1 (or the pseudogene TRBV3-2) to TRBJ1-1, with 7 positions matching TRBD1. Germline CDR1 reads LGHDT; CDR2 reads YNNKEL (reference sequence). The CDR3 contains 14 residues. V lost 4 bases to trimming and J lost 4 bases; unmatched junction nucleotides: 6. The CDR3 nucleotides are TGTGCCAGCAGCCCCAAGGGGGCGCGCACTGAAGCTTTCTTT. Protein product: CASSPKGARTEAFF.